The sequence of this T cell receptor (beta chain) was determined in a study of blood T cell repertoires in COVID-19. About the research overall: Acute-phase and convalescent COVID-19 samples originated in the United States, Italy and Spain. From T cells, B-cell-depleted T cells, or PBMCs came the material, which was cDNA or gDNA.

The table came from immunoSEQ multiplex PCR; TCRdb's copy has only in-frame clones and leaves some out. The sample holds about 360,000 clones, about 89% seen once. Recruitment covered under 25 US areas and drew participants whose ages spanned about 18 to 90 years. Cohort 3 recovery required two negative PCRs, clearance, or symptom resolution. Germline V lookup: CDR1 KGHSH, CDR2 LQKENI. The CDR3 runs to 14 residues. J gave up 8 bases and V 6 bases, and 9 bases lay outside the gene matches. The specimen sequenced was PBMCs or T cells enriched from blood (not recorded which). This chain connects TRBV18 to TRBJ1-2; 10 bases fit TRBD1. The receptor was derived from a man aged 30 to 45 who had recovered from COVID-19. The DNA of the CDR3 is TGTGCCAGCTCCGGGACAGGGGCGGCGGGCGGCTACACCTTC. Translated: CASSGTGAAGGYTF.